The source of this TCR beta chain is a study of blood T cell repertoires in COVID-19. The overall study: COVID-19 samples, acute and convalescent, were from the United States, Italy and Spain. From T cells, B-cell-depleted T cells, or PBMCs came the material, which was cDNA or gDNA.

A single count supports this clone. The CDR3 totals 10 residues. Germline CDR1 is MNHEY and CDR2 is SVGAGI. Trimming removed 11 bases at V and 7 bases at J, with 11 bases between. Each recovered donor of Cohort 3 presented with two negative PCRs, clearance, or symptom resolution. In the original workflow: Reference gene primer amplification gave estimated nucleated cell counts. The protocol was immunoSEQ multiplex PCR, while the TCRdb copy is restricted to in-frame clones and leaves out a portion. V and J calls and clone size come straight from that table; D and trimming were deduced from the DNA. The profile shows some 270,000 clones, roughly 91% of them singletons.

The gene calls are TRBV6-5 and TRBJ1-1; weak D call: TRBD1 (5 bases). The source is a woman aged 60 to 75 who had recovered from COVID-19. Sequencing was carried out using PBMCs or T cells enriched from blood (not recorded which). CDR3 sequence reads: CADGRGEAFF. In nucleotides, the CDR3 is TGTGCCGATGGAAGGGGTGAAGCTTTCTTT.